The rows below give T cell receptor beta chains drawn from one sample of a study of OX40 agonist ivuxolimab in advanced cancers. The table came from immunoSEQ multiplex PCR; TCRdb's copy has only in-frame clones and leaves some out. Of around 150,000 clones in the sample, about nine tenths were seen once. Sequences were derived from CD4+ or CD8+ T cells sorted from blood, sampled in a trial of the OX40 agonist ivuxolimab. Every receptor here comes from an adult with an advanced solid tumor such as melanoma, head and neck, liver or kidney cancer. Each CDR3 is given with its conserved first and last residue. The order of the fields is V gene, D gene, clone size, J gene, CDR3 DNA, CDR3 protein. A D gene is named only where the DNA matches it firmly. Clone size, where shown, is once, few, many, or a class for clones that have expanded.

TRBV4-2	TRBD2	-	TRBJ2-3	TGTGCCAGCAGCCAAGGGACTAGCGAGCTCACAGATACGCAGTATTTT	CASSQGTSELTDTQYF
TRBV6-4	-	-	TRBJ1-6	TGTGCCAGCAGTGACGGGAGCCTTAATTCACCCCTCCACTTT	CASSDGSLNSPLHF
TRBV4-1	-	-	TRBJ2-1	TGCGCCAGCAGCCAAGACCACAGCTCCTACAATGAGCAGTTCTTC	CASSQDHSSYNEQFF
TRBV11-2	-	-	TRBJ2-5	TGTGCCAGCAGCCCGGACTCAGCGACCCAGTACTTC	CASSPDSATQYF
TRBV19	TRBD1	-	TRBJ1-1	TGTGCCAGTAGTATTATAGGGGGCGGGAGTACTGAAGCTTTCTTT	CASSIIGGGSTEAFF
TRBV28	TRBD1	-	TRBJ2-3	TGTGCCAGTACAGGGGGTAGCACAGATACGCAGTATTTT	CASTGGSTDTQYF
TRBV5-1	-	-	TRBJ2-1	TGCGCCAGCAGCTTCCCTGTAGCGGATGAGCAGTTCTTC	CASSFPVADEQFF
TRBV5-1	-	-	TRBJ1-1	TGCGCCAGCAGCTTGGCCGTCGGCCGCGGCACTGAAGCTTTCTTT	CASSLAVGRGTEAFF
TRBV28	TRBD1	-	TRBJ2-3	TGTGCCAGCAACATACAGGGGGATGGCACAGATACGCAGTATTTT	CASNIQGDGTDTQYF
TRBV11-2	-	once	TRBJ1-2	TGTGCCAGCAGCTCTCGACCCAGGTCCTATGGCTACACCTTC	CASSSRPRSYGYTF
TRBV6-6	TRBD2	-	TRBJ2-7	TGTGCCGGGTCCTCCGGCGGGAGGGCCCACGAGCAGTACTTC	CAGSSGGRAHEQYF
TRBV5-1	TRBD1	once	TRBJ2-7	TGCGCCAGCAGCTCCAGGACAGGGGAGGACGAGCAGTACTTC	CASSSRTGEDEQYF
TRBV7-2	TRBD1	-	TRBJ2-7	TGTGCCAGCACCCCCGGGACAGGGGCTTACGAGCAGTACTTC	CASTPGTGAYEQYF
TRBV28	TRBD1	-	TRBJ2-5	TGTGCCAGCAGGATACAGGGGATGACCCAGTACTTC	CASRIQGMTQYF
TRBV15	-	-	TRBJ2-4	TGTGCCACCAGCCAGAAAAACATTCAGTACTTC	CATSQKNIQYF
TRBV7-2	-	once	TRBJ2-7	TGTGCCAGCAGCTTAGGTACTAGCCTCGTAATGCCCTACGAGCAGTACTTC	CASSLGTSLVMPYEQYF
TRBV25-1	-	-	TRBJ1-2	TGTGCCAGCAGTAAAGGGGGTTCCAACTATGGCTACACCTTC	CASSKGGSNYGYTF
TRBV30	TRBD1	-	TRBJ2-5	TGTGCCTGGAGAAAAGGGGGCGGGGAGACCCAGTACTTC	CAWRKGGGETQYF
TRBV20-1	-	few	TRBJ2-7	TGCAGTGGACCGAACGAGCAGTACTTC	CSGPNEQYF
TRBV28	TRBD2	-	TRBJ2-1	TGTGCCAGCACCGGAAAATCTCGGGACTACTCCCTCTACAATGAGCAGTTCTTC	CASTGKSRDYSLYNEQFF
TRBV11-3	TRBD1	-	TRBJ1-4	TGTGCCAGCAGCTCAAGGACAGGAGTATTGTTTTTT	CASSSRTGVLFF
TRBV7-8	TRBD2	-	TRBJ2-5	TGTGCCAGCAGCTTTGGCGGGGGTATAGCAGAAGAGACCCAGTACTTC	CASSFGGGIAEETQYF